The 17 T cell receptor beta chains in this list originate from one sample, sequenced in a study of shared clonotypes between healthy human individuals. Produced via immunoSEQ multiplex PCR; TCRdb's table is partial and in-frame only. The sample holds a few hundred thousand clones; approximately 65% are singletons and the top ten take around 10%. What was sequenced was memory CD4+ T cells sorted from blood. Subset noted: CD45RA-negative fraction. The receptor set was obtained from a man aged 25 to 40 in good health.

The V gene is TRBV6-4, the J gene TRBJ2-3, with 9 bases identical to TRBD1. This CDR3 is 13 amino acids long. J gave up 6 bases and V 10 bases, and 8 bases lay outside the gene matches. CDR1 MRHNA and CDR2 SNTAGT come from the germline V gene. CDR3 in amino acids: CATRRTGEDTQYF. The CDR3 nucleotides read TGTGCCACACGTCGGACAGGGGAGGATACGCAGTATTTT.

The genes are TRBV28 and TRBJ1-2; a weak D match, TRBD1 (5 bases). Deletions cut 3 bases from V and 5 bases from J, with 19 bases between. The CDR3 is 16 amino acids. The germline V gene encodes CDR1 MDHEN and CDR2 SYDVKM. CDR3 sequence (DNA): TGTGCCAGCAGTTTGGGGTTCAGGGCAAGGGATTATGGCTACACCTTC. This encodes CASSLGFRARDYGYTF.

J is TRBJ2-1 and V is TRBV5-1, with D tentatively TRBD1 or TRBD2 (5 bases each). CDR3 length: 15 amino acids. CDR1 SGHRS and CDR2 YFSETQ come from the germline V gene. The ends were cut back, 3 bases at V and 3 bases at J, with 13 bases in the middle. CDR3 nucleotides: TGCGCCAGCAGCTCCGAGGGGATCGGCTACAATGAGCAGTTCTTC. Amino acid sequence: CASSSEGIGYNEQFF. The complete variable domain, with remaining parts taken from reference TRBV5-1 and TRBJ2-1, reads KAGVTQTPRYLIKTRGQQVTLSCSPISGHRSVSWYQQTPGQGLQFLFEYFSETQRNKGNFPGRFSGRQFSNSRSEMNVSTLELGDSALYLCASSSEGIGYNEQFFGPGTRLTVL.

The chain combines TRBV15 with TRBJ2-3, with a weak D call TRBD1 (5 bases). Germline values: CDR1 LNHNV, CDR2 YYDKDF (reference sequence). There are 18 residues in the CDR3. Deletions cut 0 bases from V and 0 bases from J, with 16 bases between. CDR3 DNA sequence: TGTGCCACCAGCAGAGATCAGGGTGCTGCAGTCAGCACAGATACGCAGTATTTT. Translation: CATSRDQGAAVSTDTQYF.

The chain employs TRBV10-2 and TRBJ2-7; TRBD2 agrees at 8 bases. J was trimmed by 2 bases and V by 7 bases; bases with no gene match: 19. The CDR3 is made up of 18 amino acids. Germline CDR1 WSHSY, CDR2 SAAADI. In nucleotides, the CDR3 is TGCGCCAGCAAGTCGAGGGCTGAAAGACTAGCGCAAACCTACGAGCAGTACTTC. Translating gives CASKSRAERLAQTYEQYF.

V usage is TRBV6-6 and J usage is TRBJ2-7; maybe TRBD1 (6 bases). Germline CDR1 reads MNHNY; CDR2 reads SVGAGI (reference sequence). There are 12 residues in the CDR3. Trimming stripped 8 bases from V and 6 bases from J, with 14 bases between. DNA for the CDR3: TGTGCCAGCCGCCTAGTAGGGGGCGAGCAGTACTTC. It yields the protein CASRLVGGEQYF.

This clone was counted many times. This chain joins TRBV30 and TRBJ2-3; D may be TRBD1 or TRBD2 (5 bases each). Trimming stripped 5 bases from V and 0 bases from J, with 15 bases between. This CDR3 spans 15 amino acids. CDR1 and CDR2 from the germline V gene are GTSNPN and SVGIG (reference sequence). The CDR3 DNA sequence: TGTGCCTGGCGTTCCGGGACGGCTAGCACAGATACGCAGTATTTT. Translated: CAWRSGTASTDTQYF.

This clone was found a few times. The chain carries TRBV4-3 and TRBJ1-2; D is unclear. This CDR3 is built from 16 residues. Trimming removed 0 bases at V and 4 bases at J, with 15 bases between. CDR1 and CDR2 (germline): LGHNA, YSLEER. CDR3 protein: CASSQDRVNSRYGYTF. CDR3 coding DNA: TGCGCCAGCAGCCAAGATAGGGTCAATAGTCGCTATGGCTACACCTTC.

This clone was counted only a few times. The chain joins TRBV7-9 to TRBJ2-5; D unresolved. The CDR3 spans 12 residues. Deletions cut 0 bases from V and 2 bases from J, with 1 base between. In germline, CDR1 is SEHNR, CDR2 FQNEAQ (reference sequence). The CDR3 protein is CASSLAQETQYF. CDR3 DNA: TGTGCCAGCAGCTTAGCTCAAGAGACCCAGTACTTC.

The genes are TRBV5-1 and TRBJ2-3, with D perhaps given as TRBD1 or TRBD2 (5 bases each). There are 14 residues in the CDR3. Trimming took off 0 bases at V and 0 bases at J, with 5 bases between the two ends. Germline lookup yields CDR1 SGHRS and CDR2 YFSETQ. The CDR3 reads CASSLGDSTDTQYF. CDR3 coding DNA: TGCGCCAGCAGCTTGGGGGACAGCACAGATACGCAGTATTTT.

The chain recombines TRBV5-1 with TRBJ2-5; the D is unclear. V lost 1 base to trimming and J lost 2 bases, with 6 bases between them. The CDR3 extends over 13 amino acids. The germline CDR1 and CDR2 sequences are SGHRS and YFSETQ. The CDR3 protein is CASSLKDQETQYF. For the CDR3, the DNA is TGCGCCAGCAGCTTGAAAGATCAAGAGACCCAGTACTTC. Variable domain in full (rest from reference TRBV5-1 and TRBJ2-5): KAGVTQTPRYLIKTRGQQVTLSCSPISGHRSVSWYQQTPGQGLQFLFEYFSETQRNKGNFPGRFSGRQFSNSRSEMNVSTLELGDSALYLCASSLKDQETQYFGPGTRLLVL.

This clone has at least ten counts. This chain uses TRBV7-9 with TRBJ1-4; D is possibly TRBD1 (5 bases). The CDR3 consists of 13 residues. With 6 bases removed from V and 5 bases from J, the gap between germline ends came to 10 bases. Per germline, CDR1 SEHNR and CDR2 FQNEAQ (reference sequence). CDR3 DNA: TGTGCCAGCAGTGGTCAGGGAAATGAAAAACTGTTTTTT. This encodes CASSGQGNEKLFF. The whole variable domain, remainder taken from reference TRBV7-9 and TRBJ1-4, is DTGVSQNPRHKITKRGQNVTFRCDPISEHNRLYWYRQTLGQGPEFLTYFQNEAQLEKSRLLSDRFSAERPKGSFSTLEIQRTEQGDSAMYLCASSGQGNEKLFFGSGTQLSVL.

CDR3 loop: CAWITRVNNEQFF. DNA of the CDR3: TGTGCCTGGATTACCCGGGTTAACAATGAGCAGTTCTTC. The chain carries TRBV30 and TRBJ2-1, with no clear D. Germline V CDR1 and CDR2: GTSNPN, SVGIG (reference sequence). V lost 4 bases and J 5 bases, leaving 12 bases between the germline ends. The CDR3 consists of 13 residues.

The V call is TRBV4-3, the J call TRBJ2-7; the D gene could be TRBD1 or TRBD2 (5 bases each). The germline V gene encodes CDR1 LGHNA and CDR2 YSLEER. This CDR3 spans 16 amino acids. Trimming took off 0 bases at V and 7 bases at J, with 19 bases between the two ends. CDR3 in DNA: TGCGCCAGCAGCCAAGATATAGGGGCCGGGGTGCGAGAGCAGTACTTC. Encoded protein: CASSQDIGAGVREQYF.

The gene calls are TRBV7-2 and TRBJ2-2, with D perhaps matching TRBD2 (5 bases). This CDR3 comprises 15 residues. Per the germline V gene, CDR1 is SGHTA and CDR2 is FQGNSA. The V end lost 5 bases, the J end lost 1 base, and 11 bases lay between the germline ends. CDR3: CASSRARVNTGELFF. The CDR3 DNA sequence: TGTGCCAGCAGCCGTGCGAGGGTGAACACCGGGGAGCTGTTTTTT.

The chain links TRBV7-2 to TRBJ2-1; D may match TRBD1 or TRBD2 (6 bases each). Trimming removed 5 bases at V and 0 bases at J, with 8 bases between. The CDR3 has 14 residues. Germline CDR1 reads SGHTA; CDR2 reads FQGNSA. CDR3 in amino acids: CASSKGGSYNEQFF. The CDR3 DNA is TGTGCCAGCAGCAAGGGGGGCTCCTACAATGAGCAGTTCTTC.

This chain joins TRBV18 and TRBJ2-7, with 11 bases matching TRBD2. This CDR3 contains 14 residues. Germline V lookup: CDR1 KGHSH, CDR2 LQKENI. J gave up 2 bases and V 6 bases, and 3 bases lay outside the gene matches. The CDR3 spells CASSLAGGAYEQYF. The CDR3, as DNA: TGTGCCAGCTCGCTAGCGGGAGGCGCCTACGAGCAGTACTTC.